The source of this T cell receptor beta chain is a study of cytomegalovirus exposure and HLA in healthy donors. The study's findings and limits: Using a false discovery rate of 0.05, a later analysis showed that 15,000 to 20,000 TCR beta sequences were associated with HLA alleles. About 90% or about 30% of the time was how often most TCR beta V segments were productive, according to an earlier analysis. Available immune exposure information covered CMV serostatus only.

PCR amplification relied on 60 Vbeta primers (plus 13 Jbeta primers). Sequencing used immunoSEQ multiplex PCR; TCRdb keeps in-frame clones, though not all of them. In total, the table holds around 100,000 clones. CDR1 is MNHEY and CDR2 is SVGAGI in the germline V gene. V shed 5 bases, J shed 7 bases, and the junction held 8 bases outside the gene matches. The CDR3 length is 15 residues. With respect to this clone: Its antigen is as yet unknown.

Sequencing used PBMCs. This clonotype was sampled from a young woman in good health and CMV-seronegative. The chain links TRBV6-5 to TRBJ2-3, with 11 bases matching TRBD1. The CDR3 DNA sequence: TGTGCCAGCAGTACCGGGACAGGGGGTTGGAATACGCAGTATTTT. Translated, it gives CASSTGTGGWNTQYF.